The clone carrying this TCR beta chain was seen once. Its antigen remains unidentified. The junction departs from germline at one end; a sequencing error may be responsible. The naive CD8 subset, CD45RO-negative cells positively selected for CCR7, excluded terminally differentiated effector memory CD45RA+ cells. This CDR3 is built from 14 residues. The germline CDR1 and CDR2 sequences are SGHVS and FNYEAQ. This sample was included in a study of shared clonotypes between healthy human individuals. Across the whole study: The donors, two women and a few men, were aged 18 to 49. CD4 naive and memory got three plates each, CD8 naive two, CD8 memory one.

Study conclusions and caveats: Approximately 5.4% of naive CD4 clonotypes were common to a few donors.

Each PCR replicate from the sorted subsets contained roughly 210 ng DNA, which is about 30,000 T cell genomes. Only in-frame clones appear in the TCRdb table, and some are missing; sequencing was by immunoSEQ multiplex PCR. The data contain roughly 1,800,000 clones, around 96% of them singletons. The sequenced material came from naive CD8+ T cells sorted from blood. The origin of this receptor is a man younger than 35 in good health. The chain uses TRBV7-6 and TRBJ2-7, with 11 bases that match TRBD2. The DNA for the CDR3 is TGTGCCACCAGCTCACTAGCGGGAGACTACGAGCAGTACTTC. It specifies CATSSLAGDYEQYF.